This T cell receptor beta chain was captured in a study of T cell repertoires in cytomegalovirus infection. Study-level information: Indications of both CMV infection and matching HLA type were provided by public TCR beta signatures.

The sample holds many counts of this clonotype. Its antigen is unidentified. General study points: Identification of carriers of CMV plus the relevant HLA was achieved through cumulative public TCR beta family frequency. Ex vivo responses were dominated by HLA-C-restricted CMV-specific TCR beta clonotypes.

TCRdb itself ran the reads through MiXCR, one entry per CDR3 protein. There are 560,000 or so distinct CDR3 sequences in the sample; approximately 17% occur only once, and roughly 25% lies in the top ten. The CDR3 totals 16 residues. V lost 0 bases and J 1 base, leaving 11 bases between the germline ends. The receptor comes from a human donor in good health (CMV status not recorded). Some clones in this sample may be carry-over from other donors' samples. Sample: CD8+ T cells from PBMCs. The chain has TRBV12-3 or TRBV12-4 and TRBJ2-3, with D unclear. DNA of the CDR3: TGTGCCAGCAGTTTAGCGGTCTCCTGGGGCACAGATACGCAGTATTTT. Translated: CASSLAVSWGTDTQYF.